The 30 T cell receptor beta chains given below trace back to one sample, sequenced in a study of glioma-infiltrating T cells after dendritic cell vaccination. Some clones are missing from TCRdb's copy, which holds only in-frame ones; the method was immunoSEQ multiplex PCR. This table holds tens of thousands of clones, around 90% found once. Time point indicated: after dendritic cell vaccination, including at tumor progression/relapse. Sequences were derived from blood, sampled after dendritic cell vaccination. These receptors originate from a human donor with glioblastoma.

The CDR3 DNA reads as TGCGCCAGCAGCCCGGAGGGTCGGGGCTACGAGCAGTACTTC. This codes for CASSPEGRGYEQYF. The chain combines TRBV5-1 with TRBJ2-5; a possible D gene is TRBD2 (6 bases). The J call may be mistaken, given a closer DNA end match to TRBJ2-7. The germline V gene encodes CDR1 SGHRS and CDR2 YFSETQ. The CDR3 totals 14 residues.

The V call is TRBV5-6, the J call TRBJ2-7; D gene ambiguous. CDR3 length: 12 residues. CDR1 and CDR2 from the germline V gene are SGHDT and YYEEEE. The V end lost 0 bases, the J end lost 2 bases, and 3 bases lay between the germline ends. CDR3 bases: TGTGCCAGCAGCTTGGCGGCCTACGAGCAGTACTTC. This sequence encodes CASSLAAYEQYF. The variable domain in full, completed from reference TRBV5-6 and TRBJ2-7, reads DAGVTQSPTHLIKTRGQQVTLRCSPKSGHDTVSWYQQALGQGPQFIFQYYEEEERQRGNFPDRFSGHQFPNYSSELNVNALLLGDSALYLCASSLAAYEQYFGPGTRLTVT.

The CDR3 DNA reads TGTGCTAGTGGTTTGCGAGGCGAGCAGTACTTC. This translates into CASGLRGEQYF. This chain links TRBV12-5 with TRBJ2-7; D call uncertain. CDR1 is LGHNT and CDR2 is FRNRAP in the germline V gene. V shed 2 bases and J shed 6 bases, with 5 bases lying between them. This CDR3 has 11 amino acids.

The genes are TRBV4-2 and TRBJ2-7, with 8 bases fitting TRBD1. Germline CDR1 reads LGHNA; CDR2 reads YNFKEQ. The junction had 13 bases not matched to a gene; V was cut back by 9 bases and J by 3 bases. The CDR3 covers 15 residues. Here the CDR3 reads CASQPAPGTGYEQYF. DNA for the CDR3: TGTGCCAGTCAACCGGCCCCTGGGACAGGCTACGAGCAGTACTTC.

The V gene is TRBV11-3, the J gene TRBJ2-5; no firm D call. The CDR3 length is 16 residues. Trimming cost V 0 bases and J 2 bases, with 13 bases left between them. The V gene's germline CDR1 is SGHNT and CDR2 YENEEA. Here the CDR3 reads CASSLDRTARQETQYF. In nucleotides, the CDR3 is TGTGCCAGCAGCTTAGATAGAACGGCCAGGCAAGAGACCCAGTACTTC.

The chain recombines TRBV27 with TRBJ2-2, with D possibly TRBD2 on 5 matching bases. Germline V gene data show CDR1 as MNHEY and CDR2 as SMNVEV (reference sequence). V was trimmed by 4 bases and J by 3 bases, leaving 6 bases between them. The CDR3 length is 13 residues. The CDR3 loop reads CASSSRDTGELFF. CDR3 bases: TGTGCCAGCAGTTCGCGGGACACCGGGGAGCTGTTTTTT.

The chain joins TRBV7-6 to TRBJ1-5, with 11 bases lining up with TRBD1. Germline V gene lookup returns CDR1 SGHVS and CDR2 FNYEAQ. The CDR3 is 16 amino acids. The V segment lost 4 bases and the J segment 4 bases; nucleotides outside the gene matches: 6. CDR3 amino acids: CASSCYRDRGNQPQHF. The CDR3 nucleotides are TGTGCCAGCAGCTGTTACCGGGACAGGGGGAATCAGCCCCAGCATTTT. The full variable domain, its missing parts supplied by reference TRBV7-6 and TRBJ1-5, is GAGVSQSPRYKVTKRGQDVALRCDPISGHVSLYWYRQALGQGPEFLTYFNYEAQQDKSGLPNDRFSAERPEGSISTLTIQRTEQRDSAMYRCASSCYRDRGNQPQHFGDGTRLSIL.

The V gene is TRBV6-1, the J gene TRBJ2-1; D perhaps matches TRBD1 (6 bases). The V end was cut by 5 bases, the J end by 7 bases, with 12 bases between. This CDR3 has 13 residues. The V gene's germline CDR1 is MNHNS and CDR2 SASEGT. CDR3 DNA sequence: TGTGCCAGCAGTAGACAGGAATTTAATGAGCAGTTCTTC. As protein: CASSRQEFNEQFF.

V and J are TRBV9 and TRBJ2-5; D perhaps matches TRBD1 (7 bases). This CDR3 region has 14 residues. From germline, CDR1 is SGDLS and CDR2 YYNGEE. Trimming took off 3 bases at V and 7 bases at J, with 16 bases between the two ends. CDR3 in amino acids: CASSATGDSGTQYF. CDR3 DNA: TGTGCCAGCAGCGCCACAGGGGACTCGGGGACCCAGTACTTC.

The rearrangement joins TRBV11-2 to TRBJ2-1; a possible D gene is TRBD1 (6 bases). The CDR3 spans 13 residues. V lost 7 bases, J lost 12 bases, and 19 bases lay in between. Germline CDR1 and CDR2: SGHAT and FQNNGV. Written as DNA, the CDR3 is TGTGCCAGCACCCCGGGACACGCGTCCGGGCAGTTCTTC. This translates into CASTPGHASGQFF.

The J gene is TRBJ2-5, the V gene TRBV12-5, with TRBD1 as a possible D gene (5 bases). CDR3 length equals 13 residues. V dropped 4 bases and J dropped 1 base, with 7 bases sitting between them. The germline CDR1 and CDR2 sequences are LGHNT and FRNRAP. CDR3 residues: CASGSRAQETQYF. CDR3 in DNA: TGTGCTAGTGGTTCCAGGGCCCAAGAGACCCAGTACTTC. Using reference TRBV12-5 and TRBJ2-5 for the parts outside the CDR3, the full variable domain is DARVTQTPRHKVTEMGQEVTMRCQPILGHNTVFWYRQTMMQGLELLAYFRNRAPLDDSGMPKDRFSAEMPDATLATLKIQPSEPRDSAVYFCASGSRAQETQYFGPGTRLLVL.

The CDR3 nucleotides read TGCAGCGTTGAAGATTCCAGGGGGCAGACCCAGTACTTC. It specifies CSVEDSRGQTQYF. The gene calls are TRBV29-1 and TRBJ2-5; the match to TRBD1 covers 8 bases. CDR1 is SQVTM, CDR2 ANQGSEA, per germline. Trimming took 0 bases from V and 6 from J; bases not matched to a gene: 3. CDR3 size: 13 residues.

The chain uses TRBV6-7 and TRBJ2-3; D is possibly TRBD2 (5 bases). TRBV6-7 is classed as an ORF, of uncertain function. V was pared by 5 bases and J by 0 bases, with 18 bases between. The CDR3 spans 17 residues. CDR3 region: CASSQILVSPSTDTQYF. As DNA, the CDR3 is TGTGCCAGCAGTCAGATACTAGTATCCCCTAGCACAGATACGCAGTATTTT.

This chain joins TRBV5-1 and TRBJ2-3; 10 bases fit TRBD2. V lost 4 bases and J lost 5; bases outside the gene matches: 10. The CDR3 loop spans 16 amino acids. Germline-derived CDR1 and CDR2 are SGHRS and YFSETQ. For the CDR3, the DNA is TGCGCCAGCAGCCAGCGGGAGGGCCTTCAAATAGATACGCAGTATTTT. This encodes CASSQREGLQIDTQYF.

The chain uses TRBV5-5 and TRBJ2-7; a possible D gene is TRBD1 (5 bases). The V gene's germline CDR1 is SGHKS and CDR2 YYEKEE (reference sequence). The CDR3 is 17 residues long. Trimming cost V 4 bases and J 4 bases, with 24 bases left between them. The CDR3 DNA sequence: TGTGCCAGCAGCCCCCGGGCCCAGGGCGGAGCAAGATACGAGCAGTACTTC. Amino acids: CASSPRAQGGARYEQYF.

The V gene is TRBV5-1, the J gene TRBJ2-6; 9 bases map to TRBD1. The germline gives CDR1 SGHRS, CDR2 YFSETQ. The V gene end was trimmed by 6 bases and the J gene end by 1 base; junction bases not matched to a gene: 11. CDR3 length: 18 residues. CDR3 residues: CASNRGQGLGSGANVLTF. The CDR3, as DNA: TGCGCCAGCAACCGAGGACAGGGGTTAGGTTCTGGGGCCAACGTCCTGACTTTC.

The sample holds one count of this clone. The chain carries TRBV7-2 and TRBJ1-2, with D perhaps matching TRBD1 (6 bases). Germline CDR1 reads SGHTA; CDR2 reads FQGNSA. Trimming shortened V by 2 bases and J by 2 bases, and 9 bases separated the two germline ends. The CDR3 totals 14 residues. The CDR3 bases are TGTGCCAGCAGCTTAACGACAGGAAACTATGGCTACACCTTC. It is translated as CASSLTTGNYGYTF.

This rearrangement joins TRBV15 to TRBJ2-3, with TRBD2 as a possible D gene (5 bases). This CDR3 contains 15 residues. V was clipped by 6 bases and J by 0 bases, with 13 bases between them. CDR1 is LNHNV, CDR2 YYDKDF, per germline (reference sequence). In DNA, the CDR3 is TGTGCCACCAGATCTCAGAGGGTTAGCACAGATACGCAGTATTTT. This translates into CATRSQRVSTDTQYF. The whole variable domain, remainder taken from reference TRBV15 and TRBJ2-3, is DAMVIQNPRYQVTQFGKPVTLSCSQTLNHNVMYWYQQKSSQAPKLLFHYYDKDFNNEADTPDNFQSRRPNTSFCFLDIRSPGLGDTAMYLCATRSQRVSTDTQYFGPGTRLTVL.

About this clone itself: An end of the junction differs from the germline gene, which may be a read error. V and J are TRBV6-5 and TRBJ1-2; 10 bases are shared with TRBD1. There are 14 residues in the CDR3. CDR1 MNHEY and CDR2 SVGAGI come from the germline V gene. In DNA form, the CDR3 reads TGTGTCAGCAGTACCTGGACAGGGGGCTATGGCTACACCTTC. The encoded protein is CVSSTWTGGYGYTF.

The CDR3 coding sequence is TGTGCCAGCATTGACAGACAGCCCTTAGGGGAGACCCAGTACTTC. This gives the protein CASIDRQPLGETQYF. The chain has TRBV2 and TRBJ2-5; D possibly corresponds to TRBD1 (5 bases). Trimming removed 7 bases at V and 5 bases at J, with 20 bases between. Germline V gene data show CDR1 as SNHLY and CDR2 as FYNNEI. The CDR3 covers 15 residues.

This clone has more than one count but fewer than ten. The rearrangement uses TRBV5-8 and TRBJ1-4; TRBD1 matches at 7 bases. Trimming cost V 6 bases and J 11 bases; bases outside gene matches: 16. Germline values: CDR1 SGHTS, CDR2 YDEGEE. This CDR3 has 15 amino acids. CDR3 sequence reads: CASTMVGPTGKKLFF. Here the CDR3 DNA reads TGTGCCAGCACGATGGTTGGACCGACAGGGAAGAAACTGTTTTTT.

The chain uses TRBV2 and TRBJ2-1; 15 nucleotides agree with TRBD2. V was clipped by 7 bases and J by 9 bases; unmatched bases: 7. Germline CDR1 and CDR2: SNHLY and FYNNEI. The CDR3 runs to 15 residues. CDR3: CASMPGLAGGGEQFF. DNA for the CDR3: TGTGCCAGCATGCCGGGACTAGCGGGAGGAGGTGAGCAGTTCTTC.

The rearrangement links TRBV27 to TRBJ1-2; D uncertain. Germline CDR1 reads MNHEY; CDR2 reads SMNVEV (reference sequence). The CDR3 covers 12 residues. Trimming pared 4 bases from V and 14 bases from J, leaving 17 bases between. The CDR3 reads CASSSNPGGWTF. The CDR3 DNA is TGTGCCAGCAGTTCGAACCCCGGAGGGTGGACCTTC.

This chain connects TRBV4-2 to TRBJ2-5, with TRBD2 identical over 11 bases. The CDR3 is 16 residues long. Germline loops: CDR1 LGHNA, CDR2 YNFKEQ. V gave up 4 bases and J gave up 3 bases; unmatched junction bases: 7. The CDR3 region is CASSLTSGRVEETQYF. The CDR3 region has the DNA TGTGCCAGCAGCCTCACTAGCGGGAGAGTTGAAGAGACCCAGTACTTC.

The rearrangement links TRBV19 to TRBJ2-7; D is perhaps TRBD1 (6 bases). V was cut by 5 bases and J by 0 bases, with 20 bases left in between. The germline CDR1 and CDR2 sequences are LNHDA and SQIVND (reference sequence). The CDR3 spans 17 residues. The CDR3 here is CASSHQRRGVSSYEQYF. The CDR3 nucleotides read TGTGCCAGTAGTCATCAGCGCAGGGGAGTTTCCTCCTACGAGCAGTACTTC.

The chain has TRBV9 and TRBJ2-3; 9 bases agree with TRBD2. Germline assignment: CDR1 SGDLS and CDR2 YYNGEE. V shed 3 bases, J shed 5 bases, and the junction held 25 bases outside the gene matches. CDR3 length: 21 amino acids. This CDR3 reads CASSEHPSTGSLAGAIDTQYF. Here the CDR3 DNA reads TGTGCCAGCAGCGAGCACCCTTCGACAGGGAGTTTAGCGGGAGCAATAGATACGCAGTATTTT.

This clone was detected once. The CDR3 region is CASSPRGDRGATEAFF. The CDR3 region has the DNA TGTGCCAGCTCACCACGGGGAGACAGGGGGGCCACTGAAGCTTTCTTT. The chain carries TRBV18 and TRBJ1-1, with 9 bases identical to TRBD1. CDR1 is KGHSH and CDR2 is LQKENI in the germline V gene. This CDR3 has 16 amino acids. V lost 1 base to trimming and J lost 4 bases; unmatched junction nucleotides: 7.

The gene calls are TRBV7-2 and TRBJ2-3, with TRBD2 matching 7 bases. Germline V CDR1 and CDR2: SGHTA, FQGNSA. The CDR3 totals 16 residues. V trimming: 4 bases; J trimming: 4 bases; junction bases outside the gene matches: 11. Written as DNA, the CDR3 is TGTGCCAGCAGCTCGGGGGGTAGCCTTTCTGCAGATACGCAGTATTTT. It specifies CASSSGGSLSADTQYF.

The V call is TRBV28, the J call TRBJ2-7; tentatively, D is TRBD2 (7 bases). Trimming shortened V by 1 base and J by 2 bases, and 9 bases separated the two germline ends. This CDR3 spans 14 amino acids. Germline V gene sequence: CDR1 MDHEN, CDR2 SYDVKM. This CDR3 reads CASSLSRGPYEQYF. The CDR3 nucleotides read TGTGCCAGCAGTTTATCGCGGGGGCCCTACGAGCAGTACTTC.

The chain links TRBV2 to TRBJ2-1, with 14 bases identical to TRBD2. Losses at the gene ends were 6 bases for V and 7 bases for J; bases not matched to a gene: 2. In germline, CDR1 is SNHLY, CDR2 FYNNEI. This CDR3 has 14 amino acids. DNA of the CDR3: TGTGCCAGCAGACGGACTAGCGGGGGGAATGAGCAGTTCTTC. Its translation is CASRRTSGGNEQFF.